These 29 T cell receptor beta chains came from one sample sequenced in a study of OX40 agonist ivuxolimab in advanced cancers. Libraries were prepared by immunoSEQ multiplex PCR; TCRdb keeps only in-frame clonotypes and omits some of them. The sample carries 65,000 or so clones, about 85% recorded once. Source: CD4+ or CD8+ T cells sorted from blood, taken in a trial of the OX40 agonist ivuxolimab. The source of these receptors is an adult with an advanced solid tumor such as melanoma, head and neck, liver or kidney cancer.

The V call is TRBV25-1, the J call TRBJ2-3; D gene uncertain. Germline V lookup: CDR1 MGHDK, CDR2 SYGVNS. The CDR3 is 14 residues long. V was shortened by 5 bases and J by 0 bases, with 9 bases between the two germline ends. The CDR3 sequence is CASSWRFSTDTQYF. CDR3 DNA: TGTGCCAGCAGTTGGCGGTTTAGCACAGATACGCAGTATTTT.

The rearrangement uses TRBV7-6 and TRBJ2-3, with D possibly called TRBD1 or TRBD2 (7 bases each). The CDR3 consists of 15 residues. Germline CDR1 and CDR2: SGHVS and FNYEAQ. V lost 5 bases, J lost 8 bases, and 20 bases lay in between. The DNA for the CDR3 is TGTGCCAGCAGCCCACAGTTGGAGCGGGACAGTACGCAGTATTTT. It encodes CASSPQLERDSTQYF.

The chain combines TRBV2 with TRBJ1-1; possibly TRBD1 for D (6 bases). V was shortened by 10 bases and J by 2 bases, with 14 bases between the two germline ends. The germline gives CDR1 SNHLY, CDR2 FYNNEI. The CDR3 consists of 13 residues. CDR3 region: CATILDRNTEAFF. Here the CDR3 DNA reads TGTGCCACCATACTGGACAGAAACACTGAAGCTTTCTTT. Using reference TRBV2 and TRBJ1-1 for the parts outside the CDR3, the full variable domain is EPEVTQTPSHQVTQMGQEVILRCVPISNHLYFYWYRQILGQKVEFLVSFYNNEISEKSEIFDDQFSVERPDGSNFTLKIRSTKLEDSAMYFCATILDRNTEAFFGQGTRLTVV.

The chain employs TRBV25-1 and TRBJ2-1; TRBD1 agrees at 9 bases. Germline V gene data show CDR1 as MGHDK and CDR2 as SYGVNS. The CDR3 is 15 residues long. V lost 4 bases, J lost 9 bases, and 10 bases stayed unmatched. CDR3 amino acids: CASSGPGQGSSEQFF. The CDR3 nucleotides are TGTGCCAGCAGTGGTCCGGGACAGGGTTCGTCTGAGCAGTTCTTC.

This clone has a single count. This chain connects TRBV28 to TRBJ2-1; 9 bases are a match to TRBD1. The CDR3 loop spans 12 amino acids. V shed 5 bases and J 16 bases; nucleotides not matched to a gene: 9. Germline values: CDR1 MDHEN, CDR2 SYDVKM. The CDR3 nucleotides are TGTGCCAGCAGTGCACAGGGGGCTCTACCTTTCTTC. This gives the protein CASSAQGALPFF.

The rearrangement links TRBV19 to TRBJ2-1; TRBD2 is a possible D gene (5 bases). The CDR3 totals 14 residues. V was pared by 1 base and J by 3 bases, with 7 bases between. Per germline, CDR1 LNHDA and CDR2 SQIVND (reference sequence). The CDR3 coding sequence is TGTGCCAGTAGTATAGGGGGAGACTACAATGAGCAGTTCTTC. Its protein is CASSIGGDYNEQFF.

The J gene is TRBJ2-7, the V gene TRBV6-5; D perhaps matches TRBD1 (6 bases). Trimming removed 4 bases at V and 5 bases at J, with 12 bases between. From germline, CDR1 is MNHEY and CDR2 SVGAGI. This CDR3 contains 13 residues. CDR3 coding DNA: TGTGCCAGCAGTTGGGGGCTACGGAACGAGCAGTACTTC. It specifies CASSWGLRNEQYF.

The rearrangement uses TRBV9 and TRBJ2-5, with 7 bases aligning to TRBD2. The J call is uncertain, as TRBJ2-7 better fits the DNA end. Per the germline V gene, CDR1 is SGDLS and CDR2 is YYNGEE. CDR3 length: 14 amino acids. CDR3 sequence (DNA): TGTGCCAGCAGCGACAGCGGGGACGCCTACGAGCAGTACTTC. Protein sequence: CASSDSGDAYEQYF.

This CDR3 is CASSYDREDEQYF. The CDR3 nucleotides are TGTGCCAGCAGTTATGACAGAGAAGACGAGCAGTACTTC. The chain has TRBV6-5 and TRBJ2-7, with D possibly matching TRBD1 (5 bases). Germline V gives CDR1 MNHEY, CDR2 SVGAGI. V was clipped by 3 bases and J by 5 bases, with 11 bases between them. The CDR3 spans 13 residues.

This sequence joins TRBV5-1 and TRBJ2-2; 13 bases align to TRBD2. This CDR3 comprises 19 residues. V shed 4 bases, J shed 0 bases, and the junction held 9 bases outside the gene matches. Per germline, CDR1 SGHRS and CDR2 YFSETQ. The CDR3 nucleotides read TGCGCCAGCAGCGAGTCCGGGACTAGCGGGGAGGCGAACACCGGGGAGCTGTTTTTT. This codes for CASSESGTSGEANTGELFF.

This clone has only one observation. This chain uses TRBV28 with TRBJ2-3; D is unclear. Germline CDR1 is MDHEN and CDR2 is SYDVKM. The V end was cut by 2 bases, the J end by 4 bases, with 1 base between. This CDR3 contains 11 residues. The CDR3 nucleotides are TGTGCCAGCAGTTTAGCAGATACGCAGTATTTT. Its translation: CASSLADTQYF.

The chain is built from TRBV6-4 and TRBJ2-2; D ambiguous. Germline V gene data show CDR1 as MRHNA and CDR2 as SNTAGT. V gave up 4 bases and J gave up 0 bases, with 6 bases separating them. This CDR3 comprises 14 residues. The CDR3 sequence is CASSVLANTGELFF. For the CDR3, the DNA is TGTGCCAGCAGTGTTCTTGCGAACACCGGGGAGCTGTTTTTT.

The chain couples TRBV5-6 to TRBJ2-7; D tentatively reads TRBD1 or TRBD2 (5 bases each). CDR1 SGHDT and CDR2 YYEEEE come from the germline V gene. The CDR3 totals 14 residues. V was trimmed by 1 base and J by 2 bases, leaving 10 bases between them. The DNA of the CDR3 is TGTGCCAGCAGCTTGTCGAGGGGAACCTACGAGCAGTACTTC. It translates to CASSLSRGTYEQYF. Filled out from reference TRBV5-6 and TRBJ2-7, the complete variable domain reads DAGVTQSPTHLIKTRGQQVTLRCSPKSGHDTVSWYQQALGQGPQFIFQYYEEEERQRGNFPDRFSGHQFPNYSSELNVNALLLGDSALYLCASSLSRGTYEQYFGPGTRLTVT.

This clone was recorded only once. The chain has TRBV19 and TRBJ2-2; no clear D. V lost 1 base and J 6 bases, leaving 6 bases between the germline ends. This CDR3 has 13 residues. CDR1 LNHDA and CDR2 SQIVND come from the germline V gene (reference sequence). The chain's CDR3 is CASSIVSAGELFF. In DNA form, the CDR3 reads TGTGCCAGTAGTATAGTAAGCGCCGGGGAGCTGTTTTTT.

The chain has TRBV28 and TRBJ2-1, with 10 bases matching TRBD2. The CDR3 contains 18 residues. The J segment lost 7 bases and the V segment lost 5 bases, leaving 17 bases of the junction unmatched. Looked up from germline, CDR1 is MDHEN and CDR2 is SYDVKM. The CDR3 DNA reads TGTGCCAGCAGTATAGACCTCGGGACTAGCGAGAAGGGGAATGAGCAGTTCTTC. Its translation is CASSIDLGTSEKGNEQFF.

This chain joins TRBV4-1 and TRBJ1-1, with D maybe TRBD1 (6 bases). The germline CDR1 and CDR2 sequences are MGHRA and YSYEKL. The V end was cut by 4 bases, the J end by 3 bases, with 6 bases between. The CDR3 sequence is 12 residues long. DNA of the CDR3: TGCGCCAGCAGCCCAGGGGACACTGAAGCTTTCTTT. It yields the protein CASSPGDTEAFF.

The CDR3 loop reads CASSPLRASSYNEQFF. The DNA for the CDR3 is TGTGCCAGCAGCCCCTTAAGGGCGAGCTCCTACAATGAGCAGTTCTTC. The J gene is TRBJ2-1, the V gene TRBV28; unclear D gene. CDR1 and CDR2 from the germline V gene are MDHEN and SYDVKM. V was pared by 6 bases and J by 0 bases, with 15 bases between. CDR3 size: 16 residues.

This chain uses TRBV4-2 with TRBJ2-5; D is unclear. The end of the DNA aligns better with TRBJ2-7, so the J call may be wrong. From germline, CDR1 is LGHNA and CDR2 YNFKEQ. The CDR3 extends over 13 amino acids. CDR3 in amino acids: CASSLVGFYEQYF. CDR3 DNA sequence: TGTGCCAGCAGCTTGGTGGGGTTCTACGAGCAGTACTTC.

V gene TRBV2 combines with J gene TRBJ2-7, with D uncertain. This CDR3 region has 12 residues. The ends were cut back, 0 bases at V and 3 bases at J, with 3 bases in the middle. Germline CDR1 and CDR2: SNHLY and FYNNEI. The CDR3 loop reads CASSEAYYEQYF. The CDR3 bases are TGTGCCAGCAGTGAAGCCTACTACGAGCAGTACTTC.

This clone appeared a few times. The chain recombines TRBV5-6 with TRBJ2-1; D is uncertain. CDR1 SGHDT and CDR2 YYEEEE come from the germline V gene. V lost 0 bases to trimming and J lost 12 bases, with 10 bases between them. The CDR3 consists of 12 residues. The DNA of the CDR3 is TGTGCCAGCAGCTTGGTTAGAAACCTGCAGTTCTTC. Translation: CASSLVRNLQFF.

V is TRBV19 and J is TRBJ2-5, with 7 bases identical to TRBD1. The DNA end is a closer match to TRBJ2-7, so the J assignment may be wrong. The CDR3 is made up of 16 amino acids. The germline CDR1 and CDR2 sequences are LNHDA and SQIVND (reference sequence). In nucleotides, the CDR3 is TGTGCCAGTAGTAAAGACAGGGACCCATCCCTTGACGAGCAGTACTTC. Translated: CASSKDRDPSLDEQYF.

The chain joins TRBV7-2 to TRBJ2-1; D gene unclear. CDR1 is SGHTA, CDR2 FQGNSA, per germline. The V and J ends lost 2 bases and 7 bases respectively, with 9 bases between them. The CDR3 is 13 residues long. The CDR3 sequence is CASSLSVRNEQFF. CDR3 nucleotide sequence: TGTGCCAGCAGCTTAAGTGTGCGAAATGAGCAGTTCTTC. The full variable domain, with the rest looked up from reference TRBV7-2 and TRBJ2-1, is GAGVSQSPSNKVTEKGKDVELRCDPISGHTALYWYRQSLGQGLEFLIYFQGNSAPDKSGLPSDRFSAERTGGSVSTLTIQRTQQEDSAVYLCASSLSVRNEQFFGPGTRLTVL.

The chain has TRBV28 and TRBJ1-1; perhaps TRBD1 as D (6 bases). V lost 6 bases to trimming and J lost 11 bases, with 19 bases between them. The CDR3 covers 13 residues. Germline V CDR1 and CDR2: MDHEN, SYDVKM. The CDR3 bases are TGTGCCAGCAGGTGGGGGGCCGCGCAAAGGGCTTTCTTT. It encodes CASRWGAAQRAFF.

In its sample, this clone was seen once. The chain joins TRBV7-9 to TRBJ2-3; 9 nucleotides match TRBD2. The V gene end was trimmed by 5 bases and the J gene end by 0 bases; junction bases not matched to a gene: 6. CDR1 SEHNR and CDR2 FQNEAQ come from the germline V gene (reference sequence). The CDR3 spans 16 residues. CDR3 in amino acids: CASSPGLARSTDTQYF. Written as DNA, the CDR3 is TGTGCCAGCAGCCCGGGACTAGCCCGCAGCACAGATACGCAGTATTTT. Complete variable domain (other parts from reference TRBV7-9 and TRBJ2-3): DTGVSQNPRHKITKRGQNVTFRCDPISEHNRLYWYRQTLGQGPEFLTYFQNEAQLEKSRLLSDRFSAERPKGSFSTLEIQRTEQGDSAMYLCASSPGLARSTDTQYFGPGTRLTVL.

The sample holds one count of this clone. The CDR3 DNA follows: TGTGCCAGCAGTTTTAACACCGGAGGGACCGGGGAGCTGTTTTTT. Translated: CASSFNTGGTGELFF. The chain joins TRBV28 to TRBJ2-2, with D perhaps matching TRBD2 (6 bases). This CDR3 comprises 15 residues. The germline V gene encodes CDR1 MDHEN and CDR2 SYDVKM. Trimming took off 3 bases at V and 5 bases at J, with 13 bases between the two ends.

This chain uses TRBV5-4 with TRBJ2-5; D assignment may be TRBD1 or TRBD2 (5 bases each). The DNA end lines up better with TRBJ2-7; the J call may be wrong. CDR1 and CDR2 from the germline V gene are SGHNT and YYREEE (reference sequence). The CDR3 extends over 13 amino acids. This CDR3 reads CASRILGDYEQYF. CDR3 DNA sequence: TGTGCCAGCCGTATATTGGGGGACTACGAGCAGTACTTC.

The rearrangement links TRBV2 to TRBJ2-5, with D perhaps assigned TRBD1 or TRBD2 (5 bases each). The DNA end is a closer match to TRBJ2-7, so the J assignment may be wrong. The germline gives CDR1 SNHLY, CDR2 FYNNEI. This CDR3 region has 16 residues. The CDR3 is CASRTPRDGLSYEQYF. CDR3 nucleotides: TGTGCCAGCAGAACCCCACGGGACGGACTCTCCTACGAGCAGTACTTC.

This chain connects TRBV18 to TRBJ1-1; D is possibly TRBD1 (6 bases). This CDR3 has 13 amino acids. Germline V gene data show CDR1 as KGHSH and CDR2 as LQKENI. V gave up 6 bases and J gave up 9 bases, with 17 bases separating them. The CDR3 region has the DNA TGTGCCAGCTCTCCTACTTCACAGGGCCAAGCTTTCTTT. Protein: CASSPTSQGQAFF.

This clone is a singleton in its sample. J is TRBJ1-6 and V is TRBV4-3; 9 nucleotides line up with TRBD1. V dropped 4 bases and J dropped 6; count of bases not matched to a gene: 7. The CDR3 covers 16 residues. Germline values: CDR1 LGHNA, CDR2 YSLEER. The CDR3: CASSRAPGQGNSPLHF. DNA for the CDR3: TGCGCCAGCAGCCGGGCACCGGGACAGGGTAATTCACCCCTCCACTTT.